The 31 T cell receptor beta chains given below trace back to one sample, sequenced in a study of cytomegalovirus exposure and HLA in healthy donors. Primers: 60 Vbeta forward and 13 Jbeta reverse. Here immunoSEQ multiplex PCR was the method, and the copy in TCRdb shows in-frame clones only, minus some. This repertoire shows more than 85,000 clones, about 80% found once; its top ten account for roughly 8.2%. The sample taken for sequencing was PBMCs. Receptors originate from a woman aged 50 to 60 in good health and CMV-seropositive.

The genes are TRBV6-4 and TRBJ1-2; tentative D call: TRBD1 (5 bases). The germline V gene has CDR1 MRHNA and CDR2 SNTAGT. This CDR3 is built from 14 residues. Trimming pared 11 bases from V and 4 bases from J, leaving 20 bases between. The CDR3 protein is CARLKRLGGYGYTF. CDR3 DNA sequence: TGTGCCCGCCTAAAGCGTCTGGGGGGCTATGGCTACACCTTC.

The chain carries TRBV7-9 and TRBJ1-5; 9 positions match TRBD1. CDR3 length equals 15 residues. Germline trimming cut 0 bases from V and 8 bases from J; bases unmatched to any gene: 5. Germline loops: CDR1 SEHNR, CDR2 FQNEAQ (reference sequence). CDR3 in DNA: TGTGCCAGCAGCTTAGCGGGACAGGGTGAAAAGCCCCAGCATTTT. It encodes CASSLAGQGEKPQHF. The whole variable domain, filled in from reference TRBV7-9 and TRBJ1-5, reads DTGVSQNPRHKITKRGQNVTFRCDPISEHNRLYWYRQTLGQGPEFLTYFQNEAQLEKSRLLSDRFSAERPKGSFSTLEIQRTEQGDSAMYLCASSLAGQGEKPQHFGDGTRLSIL.

About this clone itself: A read error may produce the germline difference seen at one junction end. This chain uses TRBV2 with TRBJ2-4, with 9 bases aligning to TRBD2. In germline, CDR1 is SNHLY, CDR2 FYNNEI. CDR3 size: 15 residues. The CDR3 DNA follows: TGTGCCAGCAGTAGCGGGGGGCCAGCCAAAAACAGTCAGTACTTC. The encoded protein is CASSSGGPAKNSQYF.

This chain connects TRBV11-2 to TRBJ1-1, with a possible D match to TRBD1 (6 bases). CDR3 size: 15 residues. CDR1 and CDR2 from the germline V gene are SGHAT and FQNNGV. The V end was cut by 4 bases, the J end by 5 bases, with 17 bases between. The CDR3 DNA sequence: TGTGCCAGCAGCTATACAGGGAGAGACGGAACTGAAGCTTTCTTT. Translated: CASSYTGRDGTEAFF.

Only one count was recorded for this clone. J is TRBJ2-2 and V is TRBV5-4, with 9 bases lining up with TRBD1. V was pared by 0 bases and J by 5 bases, with 5 bases of the junction left unmatched. The V gene's germline CDR1 is SGHNT and CDR2 YYREEE (reference sequence). There are 16 residues in the CDR3. The CDR3 protein is CASSLASDRGTGELFF. The CDR3 DNA is TGTGCCAGCAGCTTGGCCTCGGACAGGGGAACCGGGGAGCTGTTTTTT.

The CDR3 bases are TGTGCCATCAGTGAGTCGAGGCAACTAGGGGAAAAACTGTTTTTT. Its translation: CAISESRQLGEKLFF. The chain joins TRBV10-3 to TRBJ1-4; D gene uncertain. The CDR3 runs 15 residues. Germline lookup yields CDR1 ENHRY and CDR2 SYGVKD. V lost 0 bases and J 8 bases, leaving 13 bases between the germline ends.

This chain links TRBV5-1 with TRBJ1-2, with 8 positions matching TRBD1. Looked up from germline, CDR1 is SGHRS and CDR2 is YFSETQ. There are 13 residues in the CDR3. The trim removed 4 bases at V and 10 bases at J, leaving 9 bases unmatched. In DNA form, the CDR3 reads TGCGCCAGCAGCCTGACAGGGGTTGATGTCTACACCTTC. It specifies CASSLTGVDVYTF.

The chain links TRBV11-2 to TRBJ2-7; 9 positions agree with TRBD1. The CDR3 contains 14 residues. Germline V gene data show CDR1 as SGHAT and CDR2 as FQNNGV. V dropped 5 bases and J dropped 4; count of bases not matched to a gene: 6. In nucleotides, the CDR3 is TGTGCCAGCAGCCTAGGACAGGGGTGGTACGAGCAGTACTTC. Translated, it gives CASSLGQGWYEQYF. Based on the CDR3 plus reference TRBV11-2 and TRBJ2-7, the full variable domain is EAGVAQSPRYKIIEKRQSVAFWCNPISGHATLYWYQQILGQGPKLLIQFQNNGVVDDSQLPKDRFSAERLKGVDSTLKIQPAKLEDSAVYLCASSLGQGWYEQYFGPGTRLTVT.

The chain has TRBV2 and TRBJ2-1; no definite D call. Trimming removed 4 bases at V and 4 bases at J, with 8 bases between. The CDR3 spans 13 residues. The germline V gene has CDR1 SNHLY and CDR2 FYNNEI. The chain's CDR3 is CASSVHIYNEQFF. Here the CDR3 DNA reads TGTGCCAGCAGTGTTCACATATACAATGAGCAGTTCTTC.

The gene calls are TRBV6-5 and TRBJ2-2; D possibly corresponds to TRBD2 (5 bases). Trimming removed 6 bases from V and 6 bases from J, with 17 bases in between. Per the germline V gene, CDR1 is MNHEY and CDR2 is SVGAGI. CDR3 length equals 15 residues. The CDR3 DNA reads as TGTGCCAGCAGCCCCGAGGGTGGGGTCCCCGGGGAGCTGTTTTTT. This sequence encodes CASSPEGGVPGELFF.

CDR3 nucleotides: TGCGCCAGCAGAGCGGGGGCTGGGGGTGGAGATACGCAGTATTTT. Encoded protein: CASRAGAGGGDTQYF. J is TRBJ2-3 and V is TRBV10-2, with 8 bases fitting TRBD2. Germline CDR1 reads WSHSY; CDR2 reads SAAADI. CDR3 length: 15 amino acids. Trimming took 6 bases from V and 5 from J; bases not matched to a gene: 10.

The rearrangement uses TRBV7-9 and TRBJ1-1, with a possible D match to TRBD1 (5 bases). Trimming removed 5 bases from V and 4 bases from J, with 17 bases in between. The CDR3 extends over 15 amino acids. Germline V gene data show CDR1 as SEHNR and CDR2 as FQNEAQ (reference sequence). CDR3 residues: CASSPRGGGSTEAFF. The DNA for the CDR3 is TGTGCCAGCAGCCCGAGGGGAGGCGGGAGCACTGAAGCTTTCTTT.

This clone was observed a few times. The chain has TRBV19 and TRBJ2-5; 14 bases line up with TRBD2. Germline assignment: CDR1 LNHDA and CDR2 SQIVND (reference sequence). There are 16 residues in the CDR3. Trimming took 5 bases from V and 2 from J; bases not matched to a gene: 4. The CDR3 reads CASSLGLAGGQETQYF. The CDR3 bases are TGTGCCAGTAGTCTCGGACTAGCGGGAGGACAAGAGACCCAGTACTTC.

A few counts support this clone. CDR3 sequence (DNA): TGTGCCAGCAGCTTATGGGGGGGACAGAACACTGAAGCTTTCTTT. It specifies CASSLWGGQNTEAFF. The chain links TRBV9 to TRBJ1-1; the D gene is possibly TRBD1 (6 bases). CDR1 SGDLS and CDR2 YYNGEE come from the germline V gene. This CDR3 spans 15 amino acids. Trimming removed 4 bases from V and 1 base from J, with 14 bases in between.

The V gene is TRBV5-8, the J gene TRBJ2-1; the match to TRBD2 covers 7 bases. V trimming: 4 bases; J trimming: 3 bases; junction bases outside the gene matches: 7. The length of the CDR3 is 15 residues. Germline CDR1 reads SGHTS; CDR2 reads YDEGEE. The CDR3 nucleotides are TGTGCCAGCAGCAGAAATAGCGGGTTCTACAATGAGCAGTTCTTC. This codes for CASSRNSGFYNEQFF.

The rearrangement links TRBV19 to TRBJ1-2; D is possibly TRBD1 (6 bases). The CDR3 has 15 amino acids. Trimming pared 5 bases from V and 2 bases from J, leaving 15 bases between. Looked up from germline, CDR1 is LNHDA and CDR2 is SQIVND (reference sequence). The CDR3 loop reads CASSLGTPANYGYTF. The DNA for the CDR3 is TGTGCCAGTAGTCTGGGGACACCGGCCAACTATGGCTACACCTTC.

The chain is built from TRBV7-9 and TRBJ2-5; 8 bases align to TRBD2. V lost 5 bases and J lost 4; bases outside the gene matches: 15. Germline V gene sequence: CDR1 SEHNR, CDR2 FQNEAQ (reference sequence). CDR3 length: 17 amino acids. This CDR3 is CASSPGGGPRPPETQYF. As DNA, the CDR3 is TGTGCCAGCAGCCCCGGGGGGGGCCCGAGGCCCCCAGAGACCCAGTACTTC.

The V call is TRBV7-3, the J call TRBJ2-5, with 7 bases that match TRBD2. The CDR3 is made up of 14 amino acids. The germline CDR1 and CDR2 sequences are SGHTA and FQGTGA. V gave up 5 bases and J gave up 7 bases; unmatched junction bases: 10. Written as DNA, the CDR3 is TGTGCCAGCAGCCCAATAGGCGGGAGAGGGACCCAGTACTTC. Translating gives CASSPIGGRGTQYF. The full variable domain, completed using reference TRBV7-3 and TRBJ2-5, is GAGVSQTPSNKVTEKGKYVELRCDPISGHTALYWYRQSLGQGPEFLIYFQGTGAADDSGLPNDRFFAVRPEGSVSTLKIQRTERGDSAVYLCASSPIGGRGTQYFGPGTRLLVL.

The CDR3, as DNA: TGTGCCAGCAGCTTGGGGTTGGGGGGTACTGAAGCTTTCTTT. The encoded protein is CASSLGLGGTEAFF. The chain couples TRBV5-6 to TRBJ1-1; possibly TRBD1 for D (5 bases). The CDR3 contains 14 residues. Per the germline V gene, CDR1 is SGHDT and CDR2 is YYEEEE. Trimming pared 0 bases from V and 5 bases from J, leaving 11 bases between.

The rearrangement uses TRBV5-4 and TRBJ2-5, with D possibly being TRBD1 (5 bases). With the DNA end fitting TRBJ2-7 better, the J assignment may be wrong. Germline V gene sequence: CDR1 SGHNT, CDR2 YYREEE (reference sequence). This CDR3 has 15 residues. CDR3: CASSSTGDSGYEQYF. The CDR3 nucleotides are TGTGCCAGCAGTTCCACCGGAGACAGTGGTTACGAGCAGTACTTC.

The CDR3 nucleotides read TGTGCCAGCAGTACAGGCTTTAGCACAGATACGCAGTATTTT. Amino acids: CASSTGFSTDTQYF. The V gene is TRBV6-5, the J gene TRBJ2-3; maybe TRBD1 (5 bases). Germline loops: CDR1 MNHEY, CDR2 SVGAGI. V lost 5 bases and J lost 0, with 9 bases in between. The length of the CDR3 is 14 residues.

The chain uses TRBV29-1 and TRBJ2-1, with D tentatively TRBD2 (6 bases). Trimming removed 4 bases at V and 1 base at J, with 14 bases between. CDR1 and CDR2 (germline): SQVTM, ANQGSEA. The CDR3 has 15 residues. This CDR3 reads CSVADRGLSYNEQFF. In DNA form, the CDR3 reads TGCAGCGTTGCGGACCGGGGGTTATCCTACAATGAGCAGTTCTTC.

This chain connects TRBV29-1 to TRBJ2-7; TRBD1 agrees at 9 bases. Looked up from germline, CDR1 is SQVTM and CDR2 is ANQGSEA. V trimming: 1 base; J trimming: 0 bases; junction bases outside the gene matches: 4. The CDR3 is 15 amino acids. The CDR3 here is CSVEGQTGGSYEQYF. CDR3 sequence (DNA): TGCAGCGTTGAAGGGCAGACAGGGGGCTCCTACGAGCAGTACTTC.

V usage is TRBV9 and J usage is TRBJ2-5; 14 bases fit TRBD2. The germline V gene has CDR1 SGDLS and CDR2 YYNGEE. With 3 bases clipped from V and 3 bases from J, the junction kept 7 bases outside the gene matches. CDR3 length: 17 residues. Here the CDR3 reads CASSAGTSGGQKETQYF. In DNA form, the CDR3 reads TGTGCCAGCAGCGCCGGGACTAGCGGGGGCCAAAAAGAGACCCAGTACTTC.

The gene calls are TRBV7-8 and TRBJ2-2; D not resolved. Looked up from germline, CDR1 is SGHVS and CDR2 is FQNEAQ. Trimming removed 6 bases from V and 4 bases from J, with 15 bases in between. This CDR3 is built from 15 residues. In nucleotides, the CDR3 is TGTGCCAGCAGATACGAATCGGGTCCCACCGGGGAGCTGTTTTTT. Encoded protein: CASRYESGPTGELFF.

J is TRBJ1-3 and V is TRBV19, with a weak D call TRBD1 (6 bases). Per the germline V gene, CDR1 is LNHDA and CDR2 is SQIVND (reference sequence). Trimming took 5 bases from V and 4 from J, leaving 12 bases between them. The length of the CDR3 is 14 residues. Here the CDR3 reads CASSLQGTGNTIYF. The DNA for the CDR3 is TGTGCCAGTAGTCTACAGGGCACCGGAAACACCATATATTTT.

J is TRBJ2-4 and V is TRBV6-1; 7 nucleotides align to TRBD1. After removal of 3 bases from V and 3 bases from J, the junction contained 8 bases not matched to a gene. The CDR3 is made up of 16 amino acids. CDR1 MNHNS and CDR2 SASEGT come from the germline V gene. CDR3 amino acids: CASSEVQGVGKNIQYF. CDR3 DNA sequence: TGTGCCAGCAGTGAGGTCCAGGGGGTCGGCAAAAACATTCAGTACTTC.

The chain recombines TRBV2 with TRBJ1-4; D unresolved. CDR1 and CDR2 from the germline V gene are SNHLY and FYNNEI. This CDR3 has 13 amino acids. V was shortened by 2 bases and J by 8 bases, with 9 bases between the two germline ends. Here the CDR3 reads CASSEKVGEKLFF. The CDR3 DNA reads TGTGCCAGCAGTGAAAAGGTGGGCGAAAAACTGTTTTTT.

The V and J genes are TRBV2 and TRBJ2-3, with a possible D match to TRBD1 (6 bases). The ends were cut back, 6 bases at V and 4 bases at J, with 8 bases in the middle. The germline CDR1 and CDR2 sequences are SNHLY and FYNNEI. This CDR3 spans 12 amino acids. CDR3 sequence: CASSSGADTQYF. CDR3 DNA: TGTGCCAGCAGCTCAGGGGCAGATACGCAGTATTTT.

This chain links TRBV11-2 with TRBJ1-1; D not resolved. CDR1 and CDR2 from the germline V gene are SGHAT and FQNNGV. CDR3 length: 13 amino acids. V lost 5 bases and J 3 bases, leaving 10 bases between the germline ends. CDR3 in DNA: TGTGCCAGCAGCCCCCGTAGTTACACTGAAGCTTTCTTT. Translating it yields CASSPRSYTEAFF.

This clone has only one observation. The CDR3 bases are TGTGCCAGCAGCTCGCCTAGCGGGGGAGAGACCCAGTACTTC. Translation gives CASSSPSGGETQYF. This chain uses TRBV5-4 with TRBJ2-5, with TRBD2 matching 10 bases. Germline loops: CDR1 SGHNT, CDR2 YYREEE (reference sequence). With 3 bases clipped from V and 4 bases from J, the junction kept 3 bases outside the gene matches. The CDR3 has 14 amino acids.